The 30 T cell receptor beta chains below all came from one sample that was sequenced in a study of CD8 T cells in Susac syndrome. RNA was extracted with the RNeasy kit, and a quantity of roughly 0.5 to 1 ug was reverse transcribed using random hexamers. TCRdb re-derived calls from the immunoSEQ multiplex PCR reads in MiXCR, one entry per CDR3 protein. Of 250,000 to 350,000 distinct CDR3 sequences listed, about 92% are singletons. Sample: CD4+ T cells from PBMCs. The source is a human donor with multiple sclerosis.

The genes are TRBV20-1 and TRBJ2-3; 9 nucleotides align to TRBD2. CDR1 is DFQATT, CDR2 SNEGSKA, per germline (reference sequence). There are 15 residues in the CDR3. V lost 5 bases, J lost 2 bases, and 8 bases stayed unmatched. Here the CDR3 DNA reads TGCAGTGCTCCCTCAGGCGGGAGGGCCACAGATACGCAGTATTTT. This encodes CSAPSGGRATDTQYF.

The chain couples TRBV14 to TRBJ2-7; unclear D gene. Germline V CDR1 and CDR2: SGHDN, FVKESK. The length of the CDR3 is 19 residues. V was clipped by 4 bases and J by 0 bases, with 25 bases between them. CDR3 sequence reads: CASSLLDRGPDDLSYEQYF. DNA for the CDR3: TGTGCCAGCAGCCTGCTGGACCGAGGACCGGATGACCTCTCCTACGAGCAGTACTTC.

This clonotype was seen a single time. This chain joins TRBV7-9 and TRBJ1-4; 7 bases map to TRBD1. This CDR3 has 15 amino acids. V gave up 1 base and J gave up 5 bases; unmatched junction bases: 4. Germline CDR1 SEHNR, CDR2 FQNEAQ (reference sequence). The DNA for the CDR3 is TGTGCCAGCAGCTTAGACGCAGGGGGAAATGAAAAACTGTTTTTT. Protein sequence: CASSLDAGGNEKLFF. Full variable domain (remainder filled in from reference TRBV7-9 and TRBJ1-4): DTGVSQNPRHKITKRGQNVTFRCDPISEHNRLYWYRQTLGQGPEFLTYFQNEAQLEKSRLLSDRFSAERPKGSFSTLEIQRTEQGDSAMYLCASSLDAGGNEKLFFGSGTQLSVL.

The chain recombines TRBV3-1 with TRBJ1-5; 9 bases are a match to TRBD1. The V gene's germline CDR1 is LGHDT and CDR2 YNNKEL (reference sequence). The trim removed 1 base at V and 3 bases at J, leaving 7 bases unmatched. CDR3 length: 17 amino acids. CDR3 sequence reads: CASSQAPTGGLNQPQHF. In DNA form, the CDR3 reads TGTGCCAGCAGCCAAGCTCCAACAGGGGGCCTCAATCAGCCCCAGCATTTT.

The table lists this clonotype with a few counts. This chain links TRBV5-1 with TRBJ2-7, with D uncertain. Germline V CDR1 and CDR2: SGHRS, YFSETQ. The CDR3 is 11 amino acids. The germline V and J ends were trimmed by 5 bases and 6 bases, with 9 bases remaining between them. For the CDR3, the DNA is TGCGCCAGCAGGGACCTCTCCGAGCAGTACTTC. Translation: CASRDLSEQYF.

J is TRBJ1-2 and V is TRBV29-1, with D possibly being TRBD1 (6 bases). CDR1 and CDR2 from the germline V gene are SQVTM and ANQGSEA. The CDR3 is made up of 14 amino acids. V was trimmed by 7 bases and J by 8 bases, leaving 23 bases between them. The CDR3, as DNA: TGCAGCGCCGTAGGCGGGACACAAAAGGAAGGCTACACCTTC. The encoded protein is CSAVGGTQKEGYTF.

The J gene is TRBJ1-1, the V gene TRBV5-1; D is ambiguous. In germline, CDR1 is SGHRS, CDR2 YFSETQ. The CDR3 has 15 residues. V lost 0 bases and J 4 bases, leaving 13 bases between the germline ends. DNA of the CDR3: TGCGCCAGCAGCTTGGTAGTGGCTTCGAGCACTGAAGCTTTCTTT. Translating it yields CASSLVVASSTEAFF.

The chain joins TRBV2 to TRBJ2-7; D gene unclear. Germline V gives CDR1 SNHLY, CDR2 FYNNEI. The CDR3 spans 11 residues. V was pared by 3 bases and J by 7 bases, with 7 bases between. CDR3 in amino acids: CASSDWVEQYF. CDR3 DNA sequence: TGTGCCAGCAGTGACTGGGTTGAGCAGTACTTC. The full variable domain, its missing parts supplied by reference TRBV2 and TRBJ2-7, is EPEVTQTPSHQVTQMGQEVILRCVPISNHLYFYWYRQILGQKVEFLVSFYNNEISEKSEIFDDQFSVERPDGSNFTLKIRSTKLEDSAMYFCASSDWVEQYFGPGTRLTVT.

The V and J genes are TRBV6-5 and TRBJ2-1; D remains ambiguous. The CDR3 has 12 residues. V shed 7 bases and J shed 9 bases, with 13 bases lying between them. CDR1 and CDR2 (germline): MNHEY, SVGAGI. The CDR3 region has the DNA TGTGCCAGCACCCCAAGAATAGGTGAGCAGTTCTTC. It codes for CASTPRIGEQFF.

The chain couples TRBV6-1 to TRBJ2-1; D is ambiguous. With 4 bases removed from V and 2 bases from J, the gap between germline ends came to 21 bases. From germline, CDR1 is MNHNS and CDR2 SASEGT. The CDR3 runs to 18 residues. The CDR3 is CASSGIGLAVIAYNEQFF. The CDR3 DNA reads as TGTGCCAGCAGTGGCATAGGGTTAGCAGTTATTGCCTACAATGAGCAGTTCTTC.

A word on this clonotype: Since the CDR3 does not end with the conserved phenylalanine or tryptophan, this likely comes from a read error. For the CDR3, the DNA is TGTGCCACCAGCAGAGATCTCTCGGGGGCTGGCTACACCGTC. It codes for CATSRDLSGAGYTV. The chain has TRBV15 and TRBJ1-2, with D perhaps matching TRBD1 (6 bases). With 0 bases removed from V and 7 bases from J, the gap between germline ends came to 12 bases. The germline CDR1 and CDR2 sequences are LNHNV and YYDKDF (reference sequence). This CDR3 region has 14 residues.

The chain has TRBV3-1 and TRBJ1-6; no definite D call. Germline lookup yields CDR1 LGHDT and CDR2 YNNKEL (reference sequence). The V gene lost 1 base and the J gene lost 10 bases, with 8 bases spanning the gap. The CDR3 sequence is 13 residues long. The CDR3 nucleotides are TGTGCCAGCAGCCAAGGCCCGGCCTCACCCCTCCACTTT. Its translation is CASSQGPASPLHF.

The chain links TRBV18 to TRBJ2-7; 8 bases agree with TRBD2. CDR3 length: 15 residues. Trimming at V came to 2 bases and at J to 7 bases, leaving 10 bases not matched to a gene. Germline V gives CDR1 KGHSH, CDR2 LQKENI. CDR3 in DNA: TGTGCCAGCTCACCAATCCAGCGGGGGAGCGTGGAGCAGTACTTC. Translated: CASSPIQRGSVEQYF. The full variable domain, completed using reference TRBV18 and TRBJ2-7, is NAGVMQNPRHLVRRRGQEARLRCSPMKGHSHVYWYRQLPEEGLKFMVYLQKENIIDESGMPKERFSAEFPKEGPSILRIQQVVRGDSAAYFCASSPIQRGSVEQYFGPGTRLTVT.

The chain is built from TRBV14 and TRBJ2-3; D is perhaps TRBD2 (6 bases). CDR3 length: 17 residues. Per the germline V gene, CDR1 is SGHDN and CDR2 is FVKESK. The ends were cut back, 5 bases at V and 4 bases at J, with 22 bases in the middle. CDR3 residues: CASSKRATPASADTQYF. The CDR3 DNA follows: TGTGCCAGCAGCAAAAGGGCGACCCCAGCTAGCGCAGATACGCAGTATTTT.

V is TRBV30 and J is TRBJ1-5, with D possibly TRBD1 on 6 matching bases. CDR3 length equals 14 residues. Trimming took off 5 bases at V and 5 bases at J, with 16 bases between the two ends. Per germline, CDR1 GTSNPN and CDR2 SVGIG (reference sequence). The CDR3 region has the DNA TGTGCCTGGGGGCGGGACACGGATTATCAGCCCCAGCATTTT. It codes for CAWGRDTDYQPQHF.

The rearrangement links TRBV18 to TRBJ2-4; 11 positions match TRBD1. After removal of 2 bases from V and 9 bases from J, the junction contained 15 bases not matched to a gene. The germline V gene encodes CDR1 KGHSH and CDR2 LQKENI. There are 18 residues in the CDR3. The CDR3 DNA reads as TGTGCCAGCTCACCAGTTCAAAGGACAGGGGGCTCCAAAGGCATTCAGTACTTC. Amino acids: CASSPVQRTGGSKGIQYF.

CDR3 sequence (DNA): TGCAGTGCCACCACAGGGAATGAAAAACTGTTTTTT. It encodes CSATTGNEKLFF. The chain is built from TRBV20-1 and TRBJ1-4, with D possibly matching TRBD1 (6 bases). The CDR3 loop spans 12 amino acids. Trimming removed 6 bases at V and 5 bases at J, with 10 bases between. Per the germline V gene, CDR1 is DFQATT and CDR2 is SNEGSKA (reference sequence).

V usage is TRBV12-5 and J usage is TRBJ2-5, with D unresolved. The CDR3 has 16 residues. Deletions cut 3 bases from V and 2 bases from J, with 16 bases between. From germline, CDR1 is LGHNT and CDR2 FRNRAP. This chain's CDR3 is CASGFVGGLIQETQYF. For the CDR3, the DNA is TGTGCTAGTGGTTTCGTGGGTGGGTTGATTCAAGAGACCCAGTACTTC.

V usage is TRBV9 and J usage is TRBJ2-7; 7 nucleotides align to TRBD2. Germline V lookup: CDR1 SGDLS, CDR2 YYNGEE. The ends lost 7 bases at V and 5 bases at J; junction bases unmatched: 3. This CDR3 has 11 residues. CDR3 bases: TGTGCCAGCGGGAGGGGCGACGAGCAGTACTTC. This codes for CASGRGDEQYF.

This sequence joins TRBV9 and TRBJ2-1; 9 bases match TRBD2. The CDR3 is made up of 15 amino acids. The V segment lost 0 bases and the J segment 8 bases; nucleotides outside the gene matches: 6. The germline gives CDR1 SGDLS, CDR2 YYNGEE. DNA of the CDR3: TGTGCCAGCAGCGTAGTCCCAGCGGGGGGCCATGAGCAGTTCTTC. Its protein is CASSVVPAGGHEQFF.

The chain joins TRBV5-1 to TRBJ1-1; tentative D call: TRBD1 (5 bases). Germline CDR1 is SGHRS and CDR2 is YFSETQ. The length of the CDR3 is 14 residues. V lost 0 bases and J 6 bases, leaving 12 bases between the germline ends. DNA of the CDR3: TGCGCCAGCAGCTTGGTGGGGGTAGACGCTGAAGCTTTCTTT. Protein: CASSLVGVDAEAFF.

This chain links TRBV29-1 with TRBJ2-5; a weak D match, TRBD2 (6 bases). Trimming left V 6 bases short and J 4 bases short, with 18 bases between. Germline V CDR1 and CDR2: SQVTM, ANQGSEA. The CDR3 runs 14 residues. The CDR3 nucleotides are TGCAGCGTGGGGACGCCCACCGGGGGAGAGACCCAGTACTTC. This codes for CSVGTPTGGETQYF.

The chain couples TRBV18 to TRBJ2-5; D is possibly TRBD1 (5 bases). Trimming cost V 3 bases and J 1 base, with 9 bases left between them. The V gene's germline CDR1 is KGHSH and CDR2 LQKENI. The CDR3 is made up of 14 amino acids. CDR3 sequence (DNA): TGTGCCAGCTCACCCAATACAGGCCAAGAGACCCAGTACTTC. Translated, it gives CASSPNTGQETQYF.

This chain joins TRBV4-3 and TRBJ2-2, with a weak D call TRBD1 (6 bases). The germline CDR1 and CDR2 sequences are LGHNA and YSLEER. The CDR3 is 17 residues long. V was cut by 1 base and J by 5 bases, with 17 bases left in between. CDR3 amino acids: CASSQALPFQGTGELFF. The CDR3 nucleotides read TGCGCCAGCAGCCAAGCCCTCCCTTTTCAGGGGACCGGGGAGCTGTTTTTT.

V gene TRBV4-1 combines with J gene TRBJ2-7, with 8 bases matching TRBD2. V was clipped by 1 base and J by 2 bases; unmatched bases: 7. Germline-derived CDR1 and CDR2 are MGHRA and YSYEKL. The CDR3 spans 16 residues. The CDR3 DNA is TGCGCCAGCAGCCAAGTCTCACGGGGGGGAACCTACGAGCAGTACTTC. It specifies CASSQVSRGGTYEQYF.

The chain recombines TRBV5-1 with TRBJ2-3, with TRBD1 matching over 9 bases. CDR1 SGHRS and CDR2 YFSETQ come from the germline V gene. V dropped 0 bases and J dropped 3; count of bases not matched to a gene: 5. CDR3 length: 16 residues. The CDR3 DNA sequence: TGCGCCAGCAGCTTGGGGACAGGGGAGGGTACAGATACGCAGTATTTT. Amino acids: CASSLGTGEGTDTQYF.

V is TRBV6-5 and J is TRBJ2-2; no definite D call. Looked up from germline, CDR1 is MNHEY and CDR2 is SVGAGI. The CDR3 spans 15 residues. V shed 0 bases and J shed 2 bases, with 7 bases lying between them. DNA of the CDR3: TGTGCCAGCAGTTACTCGAGACAAAACACCGGGGAGCTGTTTTTT. Encoded protein: CASSYSRQNTGELFF.

The CDR3 loop is CASSTSGGLGEQYF. CDR3 nucleotides: TGTGCCAGCTCCACATCGGGAGGTCTGGGGGAGCAGTACTTC. This chain joins TRBV19 and TRBJ2-7; 7 bases line up with TRBD2. V gave up 9 bases and J gave up 7 bases; unmatched junction bases: 15. The CDR3 consists of 14 residues. Germline assignment: CDR1 LNHDA and CDR2 SQIVND (reference sequence). Combining the CDR3 with reference TRBV19 and TRBJ2-7 gives the whole variable domain DGGITQSPKYLFRKEGQNVTLSCEQNLNHDAMYWYRQDPGQGLRLIYYSQIVNDFQKGDIAEGYSVSREKKESFPLTVTSAQKNPTAFYLCASSTSGGLGEQYFGPGTRLTVT.

The chain links TRBV29-1 to TRBJ1-4, with a weak D call TRBD1 (6 bases). CDR3 length equals 14 residues. Germline values: CDR1 SQVTM, CDR2 ANQGSEA. The ends were cut back, 4 bases at V and 0 bases at J, with 9 bases in the middle. The DNA for the CDR3 is TGCAGCGTTGGGGACACTCCAACTAATGAAAAACTGTTTTTT. Amino acid sequence: CSVGDTPTNEKLFF.

This rearrangement joins TRBV12-3 or TRBV12-4 to TRBJ2-5; maybe TRBD1 (6 bases). V lost 7 bases and J lost 7, with 16 bases in between. The CDR3 spans 13 residues. CDR3 nucleotide sequence: TGTGCCAGCACTCCAGGGGCCGGTGGGACCCAGTACTTC. Amino acids: CASTPGAGGTQYF.